One sample yielded the 21 T cell receptor beta chains listed below, sequenced in a study of blood T cell repertoires in COVID-19. The assay was immunoSEQ multiplex PCR, and TCRdb's table has in-frame clones only and misses some. The repertoire holds roughly 120,000 clones, with more than 75% as singletons. The sample was peripheral blood. These receptors were collected from a woman aged 50 to 65 with acute or convalescent COVID-19.

The chain recombines TRBV6-1 with TRBJ2-5; TRBD2 aligns across 9 bases. The CDR3 covers 20 residues. The germline gives CDR1 MNHNS, CDR2 SASEGT. With 2 bases clipped from V and 4 bases from J, the junction kept 20 bases outside the gene matches. The DNA of the CDR3 is TGTGCCAGCAGTGAAAATCGATTGGGGCTAGCGGGATGGGTAGGAGAGACCCAGTACTTC. It encodes CASSENRLGLAGWVGETQYF.

The V and J genes are TRBV2 and TRBJ2-5; TRBD1 is a possible D gene (6 bases). There are 15 residues in the CDR3. Germline loops: CDR1 SNHLY, CDR2 FYNNEI. Trimming removed 10 bases from V and 2 bases from J, with 20 bases in between. The CDR3, as DNA: TGTGCCACCTCGGGGCAGGGACAACTTCAAGAGACCCAGTACTTC. This gives the protein CATSGQGQLQETQYF.

About this clone itself: The sample carries other DNA sequences with the same CDR3. For the CDR3, the DNA is TGTGCCAGCAGTTCAGGAAGCACAGATACGCAGTATTTT. Translated: CASSSGSTDTQYF. The chain links TRBV28 to TRBJ2-3; unclear D gene. Germline V gives CDR1 MDHEN, CDR2 SYDVKM. V was cut by 4 bases and J by 0 bases, with 5 bases left in between. The CDR3 length is 13 residues.

On this clone: Other nucleotide sequences from this sample produce the same CDR3. The chain couples TRBV5-1 to TRBJ2-2; D is possibly TRBD2 (5 bases). Germline V gene data show CDR1 as SGHRS and CDR2 as YFSETQ. CDR3 length equals 14 residues. V lost 0 bases to trimming and J lost 4 bases, with 7 bases between them. CDR3 DNA: TGCGCCAGCAGCTTGGATCGGGGCACCGGGGAGCTGTTTTTT. Its translation: CASSLDRGTGELFF.

In DNA form, the CDR3 reads TGTGCCAGCAGCCAAGTTAGCGGGAGATACGAGACCCAGTACTTC. Protein product: CASSQVSGRYETQYF. This chain links TRBV14 with TRBJ2-5, with 9 bases that match TRBD2. V dropped 1 base and J dropped 5; count of bases not matched to a gene: 5. The CDR3 is 15 amino acids. Germline V gene data show CDR1 as SGHDN and CDR2 as FVKESK. The full variable domain, its missing parts supplied by reference TRBV14 and TRBJ2-5, is EAGVTQFPSHSVIEKGQTVTLRCDPISGHDNLYWYRRVMGKEIKFLLHFVKESKQDESGMPNNRFLAERTGGTYSTLKVQPAELEDSGVYFCASSQVSGRYETQYFGPGTRLLVL.

The chain employs TRBV27 and TRBJ2-1, with D possibly being TRBD2 (6 bases). Trimming shortened V by 4 bases and J by 0 bases, and 16 bases separated the two germline ends. Germline V gene sequence: CDR1 MNHEY, CDR2 SMNVEV (reference sequence). This CDR3 is built from 17 residues. CDR3 DNA: TGTGCCAGCAGTTACCTCCGGGAGAGGAGCTCCTACAATGAGCAGTTCTTC. Translating it yields CASSYLRERSSYNEQFF.

The chain is built from TRBV2 and TRBJ1-1, with 8 bases identical to TRBD1. After removal of 5 bases from V and 3 bases from J, the junction contained 8 bases not matched to a gene. This CDR3 has 15 amino acids. Germline loops: CDR1 SNHLY, CDR2 FYNNEI. In DNA, the CDR3 is TGTGCCAGCAGTCAACTAAAGGACAGGGACACTGAAGCTTTCTTT. Its protein product is CASSQLKDRDTEAFF.

V usage is TRBV11-1 and J usage is TRBJ2-1; 13 positions match TRBD2. The CDR3 covers 16 residues. The V gene's germline CDR1 is SGHAT and CDR2 FQDESV (reference sequence). V lost 5 bases and J lost 8; bases outside the gene matches: 9. CDR3 region: CASSALAGGPGDEQFF. The CDR3 nucleotides read TGTGCCAGCAGCGCACTAGCGGGAGGGCCGGGCGATGAGCAGTTCTTC.

The chain recombines TRBV2 with TRBJ1-2, with 7 bases lining up with TRBD1. With V trimmed by 6 bases and J by 4 bases, 5 bases remained unmatched. The CDR3 covers 13 residues. Germline CDR1 reads SNHLY; CDR2 reads FYNNEI. CDR3 DNA: TGTGCCAGCAGGCCCTCAGGGGGCTATGGCTACACCTTC. Translation gives CASRPSGGYGYTF.

The chain has TRBV5-4 and TRBJ2-5; TRBD2 is a possible D gene (5 bases). The CDR3 loop spans 14 amino acids. The V gene's germline CDR1 is SGHNT and CDR2 YYREEE (reference sequence). Trimming cost V 4 bases and J 3 bases, with 13 bases left between them. CDR3 sequence: CASSTRAGEETQYF. CDR3 nucleotides: TGTGCCAGCAGCACTAGAGCTGGGGAAGAGACCCAGTACTTC.

This clone was found once. The chain couples TRBV19 to TRBJ1-2, with 11 bases identical to TRBD1. The CDR3 is 15 residues long. J lost 5 bases, V lost 6 bases, and 8 bases had no gene match. The germline CDR1 and CDR2 sequences are LNHDA and SQIVND (reference sequence). The CDR3 bases are TGTGCCAGTAGGCAAGGACAGGGGGCAGCTTATGGCTACACCTTC. Translating gives CASRQGQGAAYGYTF.

J is TRBJ1-2 and V is TRBV30; perhaps TRBD1 as D (6 bases). CDR1 GTSNPN and CDR2 SVGIG come from the germline V gene (reference sequence). V lost 5 bases to trimming and J lost 10 bases, with 17 bases between them. CDR3 length: 12 residues. CDR3 amino acids: CAWSQQGLDYTF. The DNA of the CDR3 is TGTGCCTGGTCTCAACAGGGTCTCGACTACACCTTC. Filled out from reference TRBV30 and TRBJ1-2, the complete variable domain reads SQTIHQWPATLVQPVGSPLSLECTVEGTSNPNLYWYRQAAGRGLQLLFYSVGIGQISSEVPQNLSASRPQDRQFILSSKKLLLSDSGFYLCAWSQQGLDYTFGSGTRLTVV.

The genes are TRBV19 and TRBJ2-2; no firm D call. Per germline, CDR1 LNHDA and CDR2 SQIVND (reference sequence). Deletions cut 5 bases from V and 1 base from J, with 8 bases between. This CDR3 is 14 amino acids long. Here the CDR3 reads CASSARQNTGELFF. CDR3 nucleotides: TGTGCCAGTAGTGCTCGACAGAACACCGGGGAGCTGTTTTTT.

CDR3 nucleotides: TGTGCCAGTAGTATCACCCAGGGCCTGAATTCACCCCTCCACTTT. It codes for CASSITQGLNSPLHF. The chain recombines TRBV19 with TRBJ1-6, with D tentatively TRBD1 (5 bases). The CDR3 spans 15 residues. CDR1 is LNHDA and CDR2 is SQIVND in the germline V gene (reference sequence). Trimming shortened V by 3 bases and J by 7 bases, and 13 bases separated the two germline ends.

The genes are TRBV7-2 and TRBJ1-1, with 7 positions matching TRBD1. V lost 7 bases to trimming and J lost 9 bases; unmatched junction nucleotides: 14. Germline values: CDR1 SGHTA, CDR2 FQGNSA. The CDR3 runs 14 residues. The CDR3 DNA reads as TGTGCCAGCACCCCAGGGACAGCGTTTTCTAAAGCTTTCTTT. This gives the protein CASTPGTAFSKAFF.

The chain joins TRBV29-1 to TRBJ2-2; the D gene is possibly TRBD1 (6 bases). Germline V gives CDR1 SQVTM, CDR2 ANQGSEA. Between the trimmed V and J ends, which lost 1 base and 5 bases, there was a span of 8 bases. The CDR3 consists of 13 residues. In nucleotides, the CDR3 is TGCAGCGTTGAAGGAGGGGGAACCGGGGAGCTGTTTTTT. Translation gives CSVEGGGTGELFF.

J is TRBJ2-5 and V is TRBV3-1 (or the pseudogene TRBV3-2); TRBD2 aligns across 9 bases. J was trimmed by 5 bases and V by 4 bases; bases with no gene match: 8. In germline, CDR1 is LGHDT, CDR2 YNNKEL (reference sequence). The CDR3 has 15 residues. This chain's CDR3 is CASSLSGSRSETQYF. In DNA form, the CDR3 reads TGTGCCAGCAGCCTTAGCGGGAGCCGCTCCGAGACCCAGTACTTC.

V and J are TRBV7-2 and TRBJ2-6; D is uncertain. Germline loops: CDR1 SGHTA, CDR2 FQGNSA. Trimming cost V 4 bases and J 4 bases, with 5 bases left between them. This CDR3 spans 13 amino acids. The CDR3 region has the DNA TGTGCCAGCAGCTCACTAGGGGCCAACGTCCTGACTTTC. It translates to CASSSLGANVLTF.

The V call is TRBV29-1, the J call TRBJ1-1, with 9 bases aligning to TRBD1. Germline V gene sequence: CDR1 SQVTM, CDR2 ANQGSEA. Germline trimming cut 5 bases from V and 5 bases from J; bases unmatched to any gene: 3. The CDR3 is made up of 12 amino acids. DNA of the CDR3: TGCAGCGTTTTGACAGGGGGGACTGAAGCTTTCTTT. Its protein product is CSVLTGGTEAFF.

V is TRBV28 and J is TRBJ1-1; TRBD1 might be the D (6 bases). The V end was cut by 6 bases, the J end by 2 bases, with 10 bases between. The CDR3 is 13 amino acids. CDR1 is MDHEN, CDR2 SYDVKM, per germline. The CDR3 here is CASSRRGNTEAFF. The CDR3 DNA is TGTGCCAGCAGCCGCAGGGGTAACACTGAAGCTTTCTTT.

The rearrangement joins TRBV19 to TRBJ2-1, with TRBD2 matching over 7 bases. The CDR3 consists of 15 residues. Trimming at V came to 5 bases and at J to 8 bases, leaving 12 bases not matched to a gene. Germline V CDR1 and CDR2: LNHDA, SQIVND (reference sequence). The CDR3 sequence: CASSPTRDYGDEQFF. DNA for the CDR3: TGTGCCAGTAGTCCAACACGGGACTACGGCGATGAGCAGTTCTTC.